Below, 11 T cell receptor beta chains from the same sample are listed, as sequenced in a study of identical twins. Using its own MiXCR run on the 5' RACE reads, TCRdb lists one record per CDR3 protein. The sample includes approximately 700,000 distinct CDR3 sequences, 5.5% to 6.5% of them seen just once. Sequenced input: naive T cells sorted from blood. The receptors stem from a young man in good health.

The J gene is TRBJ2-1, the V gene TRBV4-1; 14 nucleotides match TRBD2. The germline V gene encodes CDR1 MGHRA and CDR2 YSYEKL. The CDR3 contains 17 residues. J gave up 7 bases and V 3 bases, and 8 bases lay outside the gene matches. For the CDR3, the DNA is TGCGCCAGCAGCCACCTCCCGGGACTAGCGGGAGAAAATGAGCAGTTCTTC. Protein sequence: CASSHLPGLAGENEQFF.

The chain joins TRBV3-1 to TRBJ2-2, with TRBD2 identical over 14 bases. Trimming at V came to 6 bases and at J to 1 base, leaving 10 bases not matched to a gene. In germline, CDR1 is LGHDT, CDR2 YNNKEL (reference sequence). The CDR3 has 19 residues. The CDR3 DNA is TGTGCCAGCAGACAAAAGACTAGCGGGAGGGCCGGGAACACCGGGGAGCTGTTTTTT. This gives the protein CASRQKTSGRAGNTGELFF.

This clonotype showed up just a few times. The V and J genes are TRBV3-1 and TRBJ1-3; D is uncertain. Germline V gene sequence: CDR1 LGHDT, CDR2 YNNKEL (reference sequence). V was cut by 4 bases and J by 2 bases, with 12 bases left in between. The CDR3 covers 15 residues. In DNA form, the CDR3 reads TGTGCCAGCAGCCTGGGCGGGGTCGCTGGAAACACCATATATTTT. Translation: CASSLGGVAGNTIYF.

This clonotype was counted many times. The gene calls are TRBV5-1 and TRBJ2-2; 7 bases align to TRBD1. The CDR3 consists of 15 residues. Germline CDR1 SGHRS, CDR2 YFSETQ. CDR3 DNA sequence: TGCGCTAGTACACAGGGGTTCGCGAACACCGGGGAGCTGTTTTTT. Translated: CASTQGFANTGELFF.

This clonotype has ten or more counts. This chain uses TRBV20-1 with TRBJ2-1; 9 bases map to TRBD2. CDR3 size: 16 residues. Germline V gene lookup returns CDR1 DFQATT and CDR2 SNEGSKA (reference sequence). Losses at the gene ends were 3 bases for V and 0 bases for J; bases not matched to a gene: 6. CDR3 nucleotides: TGCAGTGCTAGGGAGATTAGCGGGAGCTCCTACAATGAGCAGTTCTTC. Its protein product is CSAREISGSSYNEQFF.

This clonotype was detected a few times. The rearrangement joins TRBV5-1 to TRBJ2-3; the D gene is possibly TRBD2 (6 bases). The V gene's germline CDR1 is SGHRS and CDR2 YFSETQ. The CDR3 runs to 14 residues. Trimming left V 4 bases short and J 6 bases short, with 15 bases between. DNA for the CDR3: TGCGCCAGCAGCACCCCCGACCTAGCGGATACGCAGTATTTT. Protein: CASSTPDLADTQYF.

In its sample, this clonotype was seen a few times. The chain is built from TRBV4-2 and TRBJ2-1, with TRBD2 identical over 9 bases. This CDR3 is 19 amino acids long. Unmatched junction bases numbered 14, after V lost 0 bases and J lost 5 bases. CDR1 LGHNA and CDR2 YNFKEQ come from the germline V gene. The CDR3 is CASSQEVAGVSTQNNEQFF. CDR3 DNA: TGTGCCAGCAGCCAAGAGGTAGCGGGAGTGTCCACCCAAAACAATGAGCAGTTCTTC.

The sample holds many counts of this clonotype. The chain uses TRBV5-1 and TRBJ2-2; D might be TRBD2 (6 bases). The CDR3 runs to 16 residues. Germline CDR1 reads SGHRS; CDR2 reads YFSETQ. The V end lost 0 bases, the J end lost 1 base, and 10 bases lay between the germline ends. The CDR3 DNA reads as TGCGCCAGCAGCTTGGGAGGGGACTGGAACACCGGGGAGCTGTTTTTT. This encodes CASSLGGDWNTGELFF. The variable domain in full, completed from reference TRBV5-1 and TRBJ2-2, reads KAGVTQTPRYLIKTRGQQVTLSCSPISGHRSVSWYQQTPGQGLQFLFEYFSETQRNKGNFPGRFSGRQFSNSRSEMNVSTLELGDSALYLCASSLGGDWNTGELFFGEGSRLTVL.

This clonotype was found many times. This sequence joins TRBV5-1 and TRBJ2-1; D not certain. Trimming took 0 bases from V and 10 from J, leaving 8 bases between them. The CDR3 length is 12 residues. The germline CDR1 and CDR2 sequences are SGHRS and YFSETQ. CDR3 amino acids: CASSLEGREQFF. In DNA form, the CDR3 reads TGCGCCAGCAGCTTGGAGGGCAGGGAGCAGTTCTTC.

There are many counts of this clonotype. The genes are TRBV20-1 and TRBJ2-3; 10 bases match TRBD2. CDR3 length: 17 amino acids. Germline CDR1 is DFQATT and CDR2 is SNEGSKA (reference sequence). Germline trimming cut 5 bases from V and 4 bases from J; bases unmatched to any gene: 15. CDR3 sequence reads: CSAPRRLAGVEADTQYF. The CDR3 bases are TGCAGTGCTCCCAGACGGCTAGCGGGAGTTGAAGCAGATACGCAGTATTTT.

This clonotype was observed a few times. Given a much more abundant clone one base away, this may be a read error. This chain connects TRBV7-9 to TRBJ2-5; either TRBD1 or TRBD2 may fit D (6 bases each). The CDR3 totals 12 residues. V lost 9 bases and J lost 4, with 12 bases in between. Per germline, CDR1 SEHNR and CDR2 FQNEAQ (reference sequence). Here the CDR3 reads CASEQGGETQYF. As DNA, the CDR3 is TGTGCCAGTGAACAGGGAGGAGAGACCCAGTACTTC.